The clone carrying this T cell receptor (beta chain) was detected many times. TCRdb reprocessed the 5' RACE reads with MiXCR, giving one entry per CDR3 protein. Here the sample spans about 700,000 distinct CDR3 sequences, over 8.5% being singletons. These data originate in a study of identical twins. These data also formed part of another study, on yellow fever vaccine responses in identical twins.

Sequenced: PBMCs. This sequence was found in a young woman in good health.

The CDR3 nucleotides are TGCGCCAGCAGCCAACCTATGGCCCAGCGCACCGGGGAGCTGTTTTTT. Translation: CASSQPMAQRTGELFF. The chain recombines TRBV5-1 with TRBJ2-2; D gene ambiguous. The V and J ends lost 4 bases and 4 bases respectively, with 17 bases between them. The CDR3 sequence is 16 residues long. CDR1 and CDR2 (germline): SGHRS, YFSETQ.